This entry is about one TCR beta chain. This CDR3 region has 13 residues. Germline V gene sequence: CDR1 SGHRS, CDR2 YFSETQ. V was cut by 1 base and J by 5 bases, with 9 bases left in between. The data were taken from a study of identifying expanded T cells in peripheral blood. Sequenced by immunoSEQ multiplex PCR; TCRdb stores in-frame clones only, minus some. The sample includes 50,000 to 60,000 clones, about 80% of them seen just once. This chain joins TRBV5-1 and TRBJ2-5; tentative D call: TRBD1 (5 bases). The material sequenced was blood. The sequence was obtained from a person between 18 and 69 years old in good health. CDR3 in DNA: TGCGCCAGCAGCTTGCAGGGTCCGGAGACCCAGTACTTC. Translating it yields CASSLQGPETQYF. The variable domain in full, completed from reference TRBV5-1 and TRBJ2-5, reads KAGVTQTPRYLIKTRGQQVTLSCSPISGHRSVSWYQQTPGQGLQFLFEYFSETQRNKGNFPGRFSGRQFSNSRSEMNVSTLELGDSALYLCASSLQGPETQYFGPGTRLLVL.